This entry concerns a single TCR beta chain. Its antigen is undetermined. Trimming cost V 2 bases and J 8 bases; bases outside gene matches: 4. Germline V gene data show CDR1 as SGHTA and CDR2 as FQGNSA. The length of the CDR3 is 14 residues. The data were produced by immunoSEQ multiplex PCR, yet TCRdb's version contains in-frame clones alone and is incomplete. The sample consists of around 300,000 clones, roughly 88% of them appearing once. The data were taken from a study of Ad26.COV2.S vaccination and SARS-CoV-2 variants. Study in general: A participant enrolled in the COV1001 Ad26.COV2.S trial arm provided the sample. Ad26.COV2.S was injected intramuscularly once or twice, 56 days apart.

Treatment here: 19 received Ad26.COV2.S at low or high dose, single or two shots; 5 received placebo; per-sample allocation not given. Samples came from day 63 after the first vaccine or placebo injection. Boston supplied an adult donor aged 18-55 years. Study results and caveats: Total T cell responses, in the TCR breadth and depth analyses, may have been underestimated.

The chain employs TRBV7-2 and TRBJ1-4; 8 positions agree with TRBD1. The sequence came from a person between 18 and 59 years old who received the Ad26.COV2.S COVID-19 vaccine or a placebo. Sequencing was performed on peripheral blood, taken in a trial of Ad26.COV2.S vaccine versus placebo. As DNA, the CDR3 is TGTGCCAGCAGCTTATCTTGGACAGGGGAAAAACTGTTTTTT. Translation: CASSLSWTGEKLFF.